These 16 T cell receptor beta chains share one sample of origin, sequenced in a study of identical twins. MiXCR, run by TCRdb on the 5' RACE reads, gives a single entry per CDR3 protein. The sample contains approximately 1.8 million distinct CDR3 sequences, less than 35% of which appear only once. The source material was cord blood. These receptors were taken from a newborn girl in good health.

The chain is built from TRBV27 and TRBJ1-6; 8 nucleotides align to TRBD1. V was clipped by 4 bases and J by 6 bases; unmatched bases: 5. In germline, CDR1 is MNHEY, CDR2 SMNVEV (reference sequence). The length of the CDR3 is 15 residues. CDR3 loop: CASSWSGGPNSPLHF. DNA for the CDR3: TGTGCCAGCAGTTGGTCAGGGGGCCCTAATTCACCCCTCCACTTT.

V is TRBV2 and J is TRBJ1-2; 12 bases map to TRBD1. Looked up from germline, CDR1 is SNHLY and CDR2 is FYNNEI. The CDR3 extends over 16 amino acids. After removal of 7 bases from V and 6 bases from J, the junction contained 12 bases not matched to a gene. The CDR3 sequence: CASIFPGQGAPDGYTF. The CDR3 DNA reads TGTGCCAGCATTTTTCCGGGACAGGGGGCTCCGGATGGCTACACCTTC.

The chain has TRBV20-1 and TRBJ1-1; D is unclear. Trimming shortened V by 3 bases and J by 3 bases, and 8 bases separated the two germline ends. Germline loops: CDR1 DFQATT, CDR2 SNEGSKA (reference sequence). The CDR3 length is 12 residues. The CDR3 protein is CSASDGYTEAFF. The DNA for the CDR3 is TGCAGTGCTAGCGACGGCTACACTGAAGCTTTCTTT.

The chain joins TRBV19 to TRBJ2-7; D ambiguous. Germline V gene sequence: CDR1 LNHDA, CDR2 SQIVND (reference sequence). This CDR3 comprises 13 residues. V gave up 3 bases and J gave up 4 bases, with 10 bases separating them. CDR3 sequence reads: CASSMRGGYEQYF. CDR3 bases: TGTGCCAGTAGTATGCGCGGCGGTTACGAGCAGTACTTC.

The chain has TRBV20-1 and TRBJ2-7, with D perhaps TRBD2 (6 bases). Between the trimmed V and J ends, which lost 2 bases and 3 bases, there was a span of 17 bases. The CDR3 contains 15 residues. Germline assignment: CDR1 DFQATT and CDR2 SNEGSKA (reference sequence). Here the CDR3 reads CSARLGSRGFYEQYF. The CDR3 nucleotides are TGCAGTGCTAGATTGGGGAGTCGGGGGTTCTACGAGCAGTACTTC.

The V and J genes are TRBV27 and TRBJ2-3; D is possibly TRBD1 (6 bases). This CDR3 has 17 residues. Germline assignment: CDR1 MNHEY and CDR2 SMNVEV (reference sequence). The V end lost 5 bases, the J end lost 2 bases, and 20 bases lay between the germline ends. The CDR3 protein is CASSSQGWFFATDTQYF. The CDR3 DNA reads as TGTGCCAGCAGTAGCCAGGGGTGGTTTTTTGCCACAGATACGCAGTATTTT.

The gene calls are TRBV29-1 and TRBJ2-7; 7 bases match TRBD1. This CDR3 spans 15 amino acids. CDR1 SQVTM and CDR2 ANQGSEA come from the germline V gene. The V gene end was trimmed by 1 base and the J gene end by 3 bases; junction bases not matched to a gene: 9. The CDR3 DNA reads TGCAGCGTTGAAGGGACAACCGGGACAGTCTACGAGCAGTACTTC. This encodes CSVEGTTGTVYEQYF.

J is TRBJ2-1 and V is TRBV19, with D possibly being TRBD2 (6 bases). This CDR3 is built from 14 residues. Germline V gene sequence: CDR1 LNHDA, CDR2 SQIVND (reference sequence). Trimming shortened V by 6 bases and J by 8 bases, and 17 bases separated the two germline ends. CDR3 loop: CASSRDSRLDEQFF. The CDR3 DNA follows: TGTGCCAGTAGCCGGGACTCACGTCTGGATGAGCAGTTCTTC.

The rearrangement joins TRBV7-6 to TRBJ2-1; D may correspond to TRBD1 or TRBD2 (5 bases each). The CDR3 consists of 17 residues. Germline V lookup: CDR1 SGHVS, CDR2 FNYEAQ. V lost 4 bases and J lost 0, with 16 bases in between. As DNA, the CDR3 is TGTGCCAGCAGCTCACTCCGGGGCCCCTTCTCCTACAATGAGCAGTTCTTC. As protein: CASSSLRGPFSYNEQFF.

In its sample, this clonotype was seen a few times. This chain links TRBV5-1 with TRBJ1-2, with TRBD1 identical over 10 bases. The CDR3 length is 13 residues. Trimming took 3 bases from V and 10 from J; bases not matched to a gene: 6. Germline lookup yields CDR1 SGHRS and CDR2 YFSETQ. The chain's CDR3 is CASSYGTGEDYTF. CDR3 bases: TGCGCCAGCAGCTACGGGACAGGGGAAGACTACACCTTC. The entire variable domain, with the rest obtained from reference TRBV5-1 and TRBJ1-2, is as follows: KAGVTQTPRYLIKTRGQQVTLSCSPISGHRSVSWYQQTPGQGLQFLFEYFSETQRNKGNFPGRFSGRQFSNSRSEMNVSTLELGDSALYLCASSYGTGEDYTFGSGTRLTVV.

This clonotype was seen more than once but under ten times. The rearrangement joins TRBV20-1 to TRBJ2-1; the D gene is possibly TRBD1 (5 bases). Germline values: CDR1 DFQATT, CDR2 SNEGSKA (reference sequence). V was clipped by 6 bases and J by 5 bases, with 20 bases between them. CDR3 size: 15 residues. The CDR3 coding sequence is TGCAGTGCCGGGCCCCCAAACAGGCCGAACAATGAGCAGTTCTTC. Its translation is CSAGPPNRPNNEQFF.

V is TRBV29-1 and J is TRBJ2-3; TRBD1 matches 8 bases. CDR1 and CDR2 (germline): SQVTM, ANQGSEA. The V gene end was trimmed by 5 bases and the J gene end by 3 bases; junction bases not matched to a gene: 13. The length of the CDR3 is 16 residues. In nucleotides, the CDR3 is TGCAGCGTTAGGAGGGCAGGGGGCAGGAGGACAGATACGCAGTATTTT. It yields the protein CSVRRAGGRRTDTQYF.

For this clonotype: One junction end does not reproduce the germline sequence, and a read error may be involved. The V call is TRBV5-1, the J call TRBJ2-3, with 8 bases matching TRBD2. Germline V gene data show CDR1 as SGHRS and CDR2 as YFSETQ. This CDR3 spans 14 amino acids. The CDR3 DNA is TGCGCCGGCAGCACCCAGACTAGCGCAGATACGCAGTATTTT. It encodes CAGSTQTSADTQYF.

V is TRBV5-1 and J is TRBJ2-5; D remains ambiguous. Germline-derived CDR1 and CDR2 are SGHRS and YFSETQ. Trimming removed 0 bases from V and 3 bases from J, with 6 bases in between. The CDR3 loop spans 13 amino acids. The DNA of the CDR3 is TGCGCCAGCAGCTTGGGCGATGAAGAGACCCAGTACTTC. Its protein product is CASSLGDEETQYF.

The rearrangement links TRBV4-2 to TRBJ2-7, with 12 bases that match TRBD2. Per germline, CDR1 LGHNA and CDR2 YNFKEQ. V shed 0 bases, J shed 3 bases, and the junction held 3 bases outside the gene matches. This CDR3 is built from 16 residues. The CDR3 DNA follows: TGTGCCAGCAGCCAAGAGCGGACTAGCGGGATCTACGAGCAGTACTTC. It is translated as CASSQERTSGIYEQYF.

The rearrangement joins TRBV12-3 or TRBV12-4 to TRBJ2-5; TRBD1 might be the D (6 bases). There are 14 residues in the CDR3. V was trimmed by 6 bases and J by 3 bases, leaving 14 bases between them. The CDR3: CASSRTGFKETQYF. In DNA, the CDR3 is TGTGCCAGCAGCCGTACAGGGTTCAAAGAGACCCAGTACTTC.